The TCR beta chain described here comes from a study of beta chain features in type 1 diabetes. Since all of the isolated RNA was reverse transcribed, expressed TCRB transcripts were what got sequenced. The repertoire was sequenced with immunoSEQ multiplex PCR; TCRdb's copy has only in-frame clones and lacks some. The sample yields approximately 150,000 clones, approximately 13% seen once. Regarding this clone: Antigen specificity is unknown.

The CDR3 contains 12 residues. Germline V gene data show CDR1 as SGDLS and CDR2 as YYNGEE. Trimming cost V 3 bases and J 7 bases, with 10 bases left between them. Study observations and caveats: Type 1 diabetes patients had moderately but significantly shorter TCRB CDR3s in all four CD4+ subsets.

The sample consisted of central memory CD4+ T cells from blood. The receptor was isolated from a man between 18 and 35 years old with type 1 diabetes. The chain links TRBV9 to TRBJ1-1; D gene ambiguous. CDR3 DNA sequence: TGTGCCAGCAGCGCCCAAACGGGTGAAGCTTTCTTT. This sequence encodes CASSAQTGEAFF.